This is a list of T cell receptor beta chains from one sample in a study of blood T cell repertoires in COVID-19. The assay was immunoSEQ multiplex PCR, and TCRdb's table has in-frame clones only and misses some. This sample has about 200,000 clones, with 65% to 85% found just once. The sample consisted of peripheral blood. The receptors originated from a man aged 35 to 55 with acute or convalescent COVID-19. Both conserved end residues are part of each CDR3. The D gene is left open where the match is weak. Clone sizes are given selectively: once, few, many, or a class where the clone is expanded.

TRBV2	-	TRBJ2-7	-	CASRPAGQLYEQYF	TGTGCCAGCAGACCCGCGGGACAGCTCTACGAGCAGTACTTC
TRBV21-1	-	TRBJ1-5	-	CASSTLTGGIIQPQHF	TGTGCCAGCAGCACTTTGACAGGCGGAATAATACAGCCCCAGCATTTT
TRBV3-1/TRBV3-2	-	TRBJ2-2	-	CASSSGTARGSGELFF	TGTGCCAGCAGCTCGGGAACGGCCAGGGGATCCGGGGAGCTGTTTTTT
TRBV5-5	-	TRBJ2-3	-	CASTPQGTDTQYF	TGTGCCAGCACCCCGCAGGGGACAGATACGCAGTATTTT
TRBV5-1	-	TRBJ1-1	-	CASSQGSMNTEAFF	TGCGCCAGCAGCCAGGGGTCTATGAACACTGAAGCTTTCTTT
TRBV5-1	TRBD1	TRBJ1-4	-	CASSFDSGTGAEKLFF	TGCGCCAGCAGCTTTGACTCCGGGACAGGGGCTGAAAAACTGTTTTTT
TRBV20-1	-	TRBJ1-2	few	CSAPLRYGYTF	TGCAGTGCTCCCCTCCGCTATGGCTACACCTTC
TRBV15	TRBD1	TRBJ1-2	-	CATSRDRQGSYGYTF	TGTGCCACCAGCAGAGATAGACAGGGAAGCTATGGCTACACCTTC
TRBV7-6	-	TRBJ2-5	-	CASSLAPGEETQYF	TGTGCCAGCAGCTTAGCCCCAGGGGAAGAGACCCAGTACTTC
TRBV25-1	TRBD1	TRBJ1-2	few	CASRGQQLYTF	TGTGCCAGCAGGGGACAGCAGCTCTACACCTTC
TRBV6-4	-	TRBJ1-2	-	CASSDSHAPWASYTF	TGTGCCAGCAGTGACTCGCACGCACCGTGGGCGAGCTACACCTTC
TRBV30	TRBD1	TRBJ1-2	-	CAWSGPRTGGNYGYTF	TGTGCCTGGAGTGGCCCTCGGACAGGGGGAAACTATGGCTACACCTTC
TRBV3-1/TRBV3-2	-	TRBJ1-5	-	CASSQGTAGSQPQHF	TGTGCCAGCAGCCAAGGAACGGCGGGGAGTCAGCCCCAGCATTTT